A single sample gave rise to the 27 T cell receptor beta chains below, sequenced in a study of OX40 agonist ivuxolimab in advanced cancers. Sequencing used immunoSEQ multiplex PCR; TCRdb keeps in-frame clones, though not all of them. This sample has approximately 56,000 clones, with roughly four fifths found just once. This specimen consisted of CD4+ or CD8+ T cells sorted from blood, obtained in a trial of the OX40 agonist ivuxolimab. These receptors came from an adult with an advanced solid tumor such as melanoma, head and neck, liver or kidney cancer.

This rearrangement joins TRBV2 to TRBJ1-3; D not resolved. Trimming took off 2 bases at V and 11 bases at J, with 13 bases between the two ends. This CDR3 region has 13 residues. Germline V gene data show CDR1 as SNHLY and CDR2 as FYNNEI. CDR3 sequence: CASSERTVTAIYF. The CDR3 DNA is TGTGCCAGCAGTGAAAGAACCGTTACTGCCATATATTTT.

The V gene is TRBV19, the J gene TRBJ2-2; D perhaps matches TRBD2 (6 bases). Germline lookup yields CDR1 LNHDA and CDR2 SQIVND (reference sequence). This CDR3 has 16 amino acids. Trimming removed 1 base from V and 6 bases from J, with 15 bases in between. This CDR3 is CASSIVRGGGAGELFF. CDR3 sequence (DNA): TGTGCCAGTAGTATAGTTCGGGGCGGCGGGGCCGGGGAGCTGTTTTTT.

This clone was observed once. The rearrangement joins TRBV2 to TRBJ2-5, with 8 bases identical to TRBD1. There are 13 residues in the CDR3. Germline V CDR1 and CDR2: SNHLY, FYNNEI. V shed 4 bases and J 5 bases; nucleotides not matched to a gene: 3. The chain's CDR3 is CASSVRQGETQYF. Written as DNA, the CDR3 is TGTGCCAGCAGTGTGCGACAGGGGGAGACCCAGTACTTC.

The chain carries TRBV6-5 and TRBJ2-1; D gene uncertain. Germline V gene data show CDR1 as MNHEY and CDR2 as SVGAGI. The length of the CDR3 is 14 residues. V dropped 1 base and J dropped 8 bases, with 12 bases sitting between them. CDR3 residues: CASSYWSSLDEQFF. CDR3 bases: TGTGCCAGCAGTTACTGGTCTAGTTTGGATGAGCAGTTCTTC.

This chain links TRBV9 with TRBJ1-5; D is ambiguous. With 2 bases removed from V and 5 bases from J, the gap between germline ends came to 14 bases. The CDR3 is 15 residues long. Germline V lookup: CDR1 SGDLS, CDR2 YYNGEE. The DNA of the CDR3 is TGTGCCAGCAGCGTTGAAGGGAGGGTTCATCAGCCCCAGCATTTT. Amino acid sequence: CASSVEGRVHQPQHF.

The gene calls are TRBV6-1 and TRBJ2-5; TRBD1 matches 9 bases. The CDR3 length is 14 residues. V trimming: 11 bases; J trimming: 5 bases; junction bases outside the gene matches: 12. The germline V gene encodes CDR1 MNHNS and CDR2 SASEGT. In DNA form, the CDR3 reads TGTGCCTCAGACCGAACAGGGGGCACGGAGACCCAGTACTTC. Translating it yields CASDRTGGTETQYF.

This clone was observed a handful of times. The rearrangement links TRBV4-2 to TRBJ2-5, with D hard to call. V gave up 5 bases and J gave up 5 bases, with 18 bases separating them. In germline, CDR1 is LGHNA, CDR2 YNFKEQ. CDR3 length: 15 residues. CDR3 amino acids: CASSFSGGAQETQYF. The CDR3 bases are TGTGCCAGCAGCTTCTCGGGCGGTGCCCAGGAGACCCAGTACTTC.

The chain uses TRBV7-2 and TRBJ1-3; D perhaps matches TRBD1 (6 bases). CDR3 size: 16 residues. Germline CDR1 and CDR2: SGHTA and FQGNSA. V was clipped by 1 base and J by 4 bases, with 14 bases between them. The CDR3: CASSLEVGARGNTIYF. The CDR3 DNA reads TGTGCCAGCAGCTTAGAGGTGGGGGCGAGAGGAAACACCATATATTTT.

The chain joins TRBV6-4 to TRBJ1-1, with a possible D match to TRBD1 (6 bases). The germline gives CDR1 MRHNA, CDR2 SNTAGT. This CDR3 is 15 amino acids long. V lost 6 bases, J lost 1 base, and 15 bases lay in between. CDR3 in amino acids: CASSDGGAANTEAFF. The CDR3 DNA follows: TGTGCCAGCAGCGACGGGGGGGCAGCGAACACTGAAGCTTTCTTT.

V usage is TRBV29-1 and J usage is TRBJ1-1; perhaps TRBD1 as D (6 bases). V dropped 7 bases and J dropped 6 bases, with 12 bases sitting between them. This CDR3 has 11 residues. CDR1 and CDR2 (germline): SQVTM, ANQGSEA. CDR3 DNA sequence: TGCAGCGCGACCGCAGGGGCTGAAGCTTTCTTT. Protein: CSATAGAEAFF. The variable domain in full, with the rest retrieved from reference TRBV29-1 and TRBJ1-1, is SAVISQKPSRDICQRGTSLTIQCQVDSQVTMMFWYRQQPGQSLTLIATANQGSEATYESGFVIDKFPISRPNLTFSTLTVSNMSPEDSSIYLCSATAGAEAFFGQGTRLTVV.

The V call is TRBV6-1, the J call TRBJ2-1; D gene ambiguous. CDR1 MNHNS and CDR2 SASEGT come from the germline V gene. The CDR3 sequence is 13 residues long. The V gene lost 0 bases and the J gene lost 0 bases, with 0 bases spanning the gap. The CDR3 region has the DNA TGTGCCAGCAGTGAAGCCTCCTACAATGAGCAGTTCTTC. This translates into CASSEASYNEQFF.

The chain couples TRBV19 to TRBJ1-2, with 8 bases that match TRBD1. J was trimmed by 4 bases and V by 6 bases; bases with no gene match: 10. CDR1 is LNHDA and CDR2 is SQIVND in the germline V gene (reference sequence). CDR3 length: 15 amino acids. CDR3 in DNA: TGTGCCAGTAGGGACCCGGGACAGGCCCGCTATGGCTACACCTTC. It yields the protein CASRDPGQARYGYTF.

This chain joins TRBV6-6 and TRBJ1-5; D possibly corresponds to TRBD1 (6 bases). The CDR3 consists of 14 residues. Germline V gives CDR1 MNHNY, CDR2 SVGAGI (reference sequence). Trimming took 0 bases from V and 6 from J, leaving 9 bases between them. The CDR3 here is CASSYSGGGQPQHF. DNA for the CDR3: TGTGCCAGCAGTTACTCGGGGGGCGGTCAGCCCCAGCATTTT.

This sequence joins TRBV27 and TRBJ2-2; 8 positions match TRBD1. Trimming took 6 bases from V and 5 from J; bases not matched to a gene: 5. The CDR3 spans 14 residues. The germline V gene encodes CDR1 MNHEY and CDR2 SMNVEV (reference sequence). The CDR3 here is CASRFTGGTGELFF. In nucleotides, the CDR3 is TGTGCCAGCAGGTTCACAGGGGGAACCGGGGAGCTGTTTTTT.

The chain is built from TRBV28 and TRBJ1-2, with 10 bases that match TRBD1. The CDR3 extends over 16 amino acids. Trimming cost V 3 bases and J 4 bases; bases outside gene matches: 8. Germline V gene sequence: CDR1 MDHEN, CDR2 SYDVKM. The CDR3 sequence: CASSFTRTGGGYGYTF. The CDR3 DNA reads as TGTGCCAGCAGTTTCACCCGGACAGGGGGTGGCTATGGCTACACCTTC.

V and J are TRBV5-5 and TRBJ1-6; D may be TRBD1 (6 bases). There are 13 residues in the CDR3. V lost 7 bases, J lost 9 bases, and 14 bases lay in between. Germline CDR1 is SGHKS and CDR2 is YYEKEE (reference sequence). Written as DNA, the CDR3 is TGTGCCAGCGGACCTCGGACAGTTTCACCCCTCCACTTT. This sequence encodes CASGPRTVSPLHF.

The chain has TRBV6-1 and TRBJ1-5, with 9 positions matching TRBD1. Germline V CDR1 and CDR2: MNHNS, SASEGT. The V and J ends lost 4 bases and 9 bases, in that order; junction bases with no gene match: 4. The CDR3 has 13 amino acids. The CDR3 DNA sequence: TGTGCCAGCAGTGGGACAGGGGCGGTGCCCCAGCATTTT. Translation: CASSGTGAVPQHF.

The V call is TRBV6-1, the J call TRBJ2-3, with a weak D call TRBD1 (6 bases). CDR1 and CDR2 (germline): MNHNS, SASEGT. This CDR3 comprises 14 residues. Trimming pared 6 bases from V and 9 bases from J, leaving 19 bases between. The CDR3 loop is CASSPDPDSGTQYF. CDR3 sequence (DNA): TGTGCCAGCAGCCCCGACCCGGACAGTGGAACGCAGTATTTT.

This clone was observed a few times. This sequence joins TRBV14 and TRBJ2-1; the D is unclear. CDR1 and CDR2 (germline): SGHDN, FVKESK. The CDR3 is 17 residues long. V gave up 5 bases and J gave up 0 bases, with 17 bases separating them. The CDR3 is CASSNRSGLSSYNEQFF. The CDR3 bases are TGTGCCAGCAGCAACCGTAGTGGGCTTAGCTCCTACAATGAGCAGTTCTTC.

This clone was seen a single time. V and J are TRBV9 and TRBJ1-2, with TRBD1 matching 10 bases. V lost 3 bases and J lost 4; bases outside the gene matches: 3. Germline V gene data show CDR1 as SGDLS and CDR2 as YYNGEE. The CDR3 loop spans 14 amino acids. As DNA, the CDR3 is TGTGCCAGCAGCGCGACAGGGGGCCCCTATGGCTACACCTTC. It encodes CASSATGGPYGYTF.

The chain carries TRBV4-2 and TRBJ1-5, with D unresolved. V was pared by 0 bases and J by 6 bases, with 3 bases between. Looked up from germline, CDR1 is LGHNA and CDR2 is YNFKEQ. The CDR3 spans 12 residues. Written as DNA, the CDR3 is TGTGCCAGCAGCCAAGAAGCTCAGCCCCAGCATTTT. It specifies CASSQEAQPQHF.

The chain joins TRBV7-8 to TRBJ1-2; D gene unclear. CDR3 length: 13 residues. V lost 1 base and J 8 bases, leaving 11 bases between the germline ends. The germline gives CDR1 SGHVS, CDR2 FQNEAQ. The CDR3 loop is CASSLVEGSGYTF. DNA of the CDR3: TGTGCCAGCAGCTTAGTGGAGGGATCAGGCTACACCTTC.

This rearrangement joins TRBV7-2 to TRBJ1-1, with 7 bases lining up with TRBD1. This CDR3 region has 15 residues. With V trimmed by 5 bases and J by 3 bases, 9 bases remained unmatched. Germline assignment: CDR1 SGHTA and CDR2 FQGNSA. The CDR3 spells CASSPPARGDTEAFF. For the CDR3, the DNA is TGTGCCAGCAGCCCCCCAGCCAGGGGGGACACTGAAGCTTTCTTT.

As for this clone: A junction boundary mismatches the germline segment, possibly from a read error. The V call is TRBV10-3, the J call TRBJ2-5; TRBD2 is a possible D gene (6 bases). Per the germline V gene, CDR1 is ENHRY and CDR2 is SYGVKD. The CDR3 has 16 amino acids. The CDR3 is CAISESPRGSQEAQYF. The CDR3 DNA sequence: TGTGCCATCAGTGAGTCGCCCCGGGGGTCCCAAGAGGCCCAGTACTTC.

The CDR3 sequence is CASSDFLGETQYF. In DNA form, the CDR3 reads TGTGCCAGCAGTGATTTTCTAGGGGAGACCCAGTACTTC. This chain connects TRBV25-1 to TRBJ2-5; D is unclear. The germline V gene has CDR1 MGHDK and CDR2 SYGVNS. The CDR3 is 13 residues long. The germline V and J ends were trimmed by 3 bases and 5 bases, with 10 bases remaining between them.

About this clone itself: The junction and the germline gene differ at one end; a read error may be behind it. V is TRBV10-1 and J is TRBJ2-1; D is possibly TRBD2 (6 bases). The CDR3 spans 13 residues. CDR1 WNHNN and CDR2 SYGVQD come from the germline V gene (reference sequence). The CDR3 DNA follows: TGCGCCAGCAGGAGGGACTCCCACAATGAGCAGTTCTTC. Protein product: CASRRDSHNEQFF.

The V call is TRBV5-5, the J call TRBJ2-2; D is unresolved. CDR1 and CDR2 from the germline V gene are SGHKS and YYEKEE (reference sequence). The CDR3 length is 14 residues. The germline V and J ends were trimmed by 4 bases and 6 bases, with 13 bases remaining between them. The CDR3: CASSLALTPGELFF. CDR3 coding DNA: TGTGCCAGCAGCCTGGCCCTCACCCCCGGGGAGCTGTTTTTT. Filled out from reference TRBV5-5 and TRBJ2-2, the complete variable domain reads DAGVTQSPTHLIKTRGQQVTLRCSPISGHKSVSWYQQVLGQGPQFIFQYYEKEERGRGNFPDRFSARQFPNYSSELNVNALLLGDSALYLCASSLALTPGELFFGEGSRLTVL.